These 16 T cell receptor beta chains were sequenced from one sample in a study of T cells in Graves' hyperthyroidism and ophthalmopathy. Regions amplified from RNA transcripts were the TCR beta CDR3 regions. The TCR CDR3 first-round RT-PCR relied on the HTBI primer set. TCRdb re-called the multiplex PCR reads through MiXCR, storing one row per CDR3 protein. Among hundreds of thousands of distinct CDR3 sequences, under 15% were seen once, and the ten largest hold about 9.1%. Sequencing was performed on blood. These TCRs come from a woman between 18 and 29 years old with Graves' hyperthyroidism.

This clonotype was detected ten times or more. The V call is TRBV28, the J call TRBJ2-5, with a tentative D call TRBD1 (5 bases). CDR1 and CDR2 (germline): MDHEN, SYDVKM. The CDR3 is 13 amino acids. Trimming pared 8 bases from V and 4 bases from J, leaving 14 bases between. The CDR3 nucleotides are TGTGCCAGCCGAATCACCCAGGGAGAGACCCAGTACTTC. It encodes CASRITQGETQYF.

About this clonotype itself: Mismatch with germline at one junction end may stem from a read error. This chain connects TRBV20-1 to TRBJ2-1, with D tentatively TRBD2 (7 bases). The CDR3 runs to 17 residues. Germline values: CDR1 DFQATT, CDR2 SNEGSKA (reference sequence). Here the CDR3 reads CSARGGVYLSSYNEQFF. The CDR3, as DNA: TGCAGTGCCAGAGGGGGGGTATACCTGAGCTCCTACAATGAGCAGTTCTTC.

This clonotype was detected ten times or more. J is TRBJ2-5 and V is TRBV7-8, with 8 nucleotides matching TRBD2. V lost 1 base, J lost 4 bases, and 5 bases stayed unmatched. The CDR3 runs 15 residues. The V gene's germline CDR1 is SGHVS and CDR2 FQNEAQ. The CDR3 DNA reads as TGTGCCAGCAGCTTAGGGGCTGCGGGAGGAGAGACCCAGTACTTC. Protein product: CASSLGAAGGETQYF.

To note about this clonotype: A single base separates this from a much larger clone, so it may be a read error. The rearrangement joins TRBV24-1 to TRBJ2-1; D is unclear. The CDR3 sequence is 15 residues long. Germline CDR1 KGHDR, CDR2 SFDVKD. This CDR3 reads CATSDPRVSYNEQLF. The CDR3 DNA reads as TGTGCCACCAGTGATCCCCGGGTCTCATACAATGAGCAGCTCTTC.

This clonotype was recorded many times. V gene TRBV7-2 combines with J gene TRBJ2-3; D is ambiguous. The CDR3 runs to 16 residues. Germline-derived CDR1 and CDR2 are SGHTA and FQGNSA. Trimming stripped 1 base from V and 4 bases from J, with 15 bases between. DNA of the CDR3: TGTGCCAGCAGCTTAGGTGAACGTGTGGCCCCAGATACGCAGTATTTT. Amino acids: CASSLGERVAPDTQYF.

This chain joins TRBV3-1 and TRBJ2-3; TRBD1 matches 7 bases. This CDR3 comprises 15 residues. Per the germline V gene, CDR1 is LGHDT and CDR2 is YNNKEL (reference sequence). V lost 5 bases, J lost 0 bases, and 5 bases stayed unmatched. DNA for the CDR3: TGTGCCAGCAGCTTGTCGGGACAGAGCACAGATACGCAGTATTTT. Translated, it gives CASSLSGQSTDTQYF.

This clonotype has at least ten counts. The chain combines TRBV20-1 with TRBJ2-2; D is possibly TRBD1 (5 bases). V was cut by 5 bases and J by 3 bases, with 19 bases left in between. Germline V gene data show CDR1 as DFQATT and CDR2 as SNEGSKA (reference sequence). The length of the CDR3 is 16 residues. Here the CDR3 reads CSAPFAGSKDTGELFF. Here the CDR3 DNA reads TGCAGTGCTCCGTTCGCAGGGTCGAAGGACACCGGGGAGCTGTTTTTT.

This clonotype was seen a handful of times. The chain uses TRBV6-2 or TRBV6-3 and TRBJ2-2; D not resolved. CDR3 length: 14 amino acids. The V gene lost 6 bases and the J gene lost 2 bases, with 10 bases spanning the gap. Per germline, CDR1 MNHEY and CDR2 SVGEGT. This CDR3 reads CASSRDFNTGELFF. The CDR3 DNA reads as TGTGCCAGCAGCCGAGACTTTAACACCGGGGAGCTGTTTTTT.

This clonotype was seen once. The CDR3 coding sequence is TGTGCCAGCAGCCCGGCCAGGGGGTACTACGAGCAGTACTTC. The encoded protein is CASSPARGYYEQYF. V gene TRBV11-2 combines with J gene TRBJ2-7, with 7 bases matching TRBD1. The CDR3 contains 14 residues. With V trimmed by 5 bases and J by 3 bases, 7 bases remained unmatched. The V gene's germline CDR1 is SGHAT and CDR2 FQNNGV.

This clonotype was detected ten times or more. V gene TRBV11-3 combines with J gene TRBJ2-3, with D possibly TRBD2 on 5 matching bases. Trimming cost V 0 bases and J 9 bases, with 10 bases left between them. Germline CDR1 SGHNT, CDR2 YENEEA. The CDR3 consists of 13 residues. The CDR3 region has the DNA TGTGCCAGCAGCTTAGACCCGGACTCGACGCAGTATTTT. Protein sequence: CASSLDPDSTQYF.

This clonotype has only one observation. This may arise from a read error, as a much more abundant clone is one base away. This rearrangement joins TRBV5-1 to TRBJ1-1; 9 bases line up with TRBD1. The CDR3 consists of 14 residues. V was clipped by 4 bases and J by 4 bases; unmatched bases: 5. Germline CDR1 reads SGHRS; CDR2 reads YFSETQ. CDR3 bases: TGCGCCAGCAGCAACGGACAGGGGAGCACTGAAGCTTTCTTT. This gives the protein CASSNGQGSTEAFF.

The CDR3 sequence: CASSLIWTGDYGELFF. Written as DNA, the CDR3 is TGTGCCAGCAGCTTAATCTGGACAGGGGATTACGGGGAGCTGTTTTTT. The chain joins TRBV7-3 to TRBJ2-2; 9 bases agree with TRBD1. V lost 1 base, J lost 7 bases, and 7 bases stayed unmatched. This CDR3 comprises 16 residues. In germline, CDR1 is SGHTA, CDR2 FQGTGA.

This clonotype has at least ten counts. V and J are TRBV20-1 and TRBJ2-3; 12 bases fit TRBD1. The CDR3 is made up of 18 amino acids. V lost 5 bases, J lost 2 bases, and 14 bases stayed unmatched. Germline V lookup: CDR1 DFQATT, CDR2 SNEGSKA (reference sequence). CDR3 bases: TGCAGTGCTCGGACGGGACAGGGGGCATCTATGTACACAGATACGCAGTATTTT. Its protein product is CSARTGQGASMYTDTQYF.

This clonotype was detected many times. This chain uses TRBV27 with TRBJ2-7; TRBD1 aligns across 7 bases. The CDR3 covers 14 residues. J lost 5 bases, V lost 5 bases, and 9 bases had no gene match. The germline CDR1 and CDR2 sequences are MNHEY and SMNVEV (reference sequence). CDR3 nucleotide sequence: TGTGCCAGCAGTCGCTGGGACAGCATCAACGAGCAGTACTTC. Translating gives CASSRWDSINEQYF.

V and J are TRBV10-3 and TRBJ1-2; 12 nucleotides agree with TRBD1. The CDR3 has 16 residues. Looked up from germline, CDR1 is ENHRY and CDR2 is SYGVKD. Unmatched junction bases numbered 6, after V lost 2 bases and J lost 5 bases. CDR3 DNA sequence: TGTGCCATCAGTGAGGGTTGGGGACAGGGGGCTTATGGCTACACCTTC. It translates to CAISEGWGQGAYGYTF.

This clonotype has ten or more counts. The chain employs TRBV6-2 or TRBV6-3 and TRBJ2-7, with TRBD1 matching over 8 bases. The germline gives CDR1 MNHEY, CDR2 SVGEGT. This CDR3 is built from 16 residues. Trimming removed 4 bases from V and 3 bases from J; junction bases left unmatched: 11. CDR3 bases: TGTGCCAGCAGTTCACTCCGGGACAGGCGGGACTACGAGCAGTACTTC. It encodes CASSSLRDRRDYEQYF.